The rows below give T cell receptor beta chains drawn from one sample of a study of cytomegalovirus exposure and HLA in healthy donors. The assay was immunoSEQ multiplex PCR, and TCRdb's table has in-frame clones only and misses some. The table shows about 110,000 clones, with 80% to 85% occurring only once. The sequencing sample was made of PBMCs. The source of these receptors is a man aged 25-45 years in good health and CMV-seropositive. CDR3s include the opening cysteine and the closing phenylalanine or tryptophan. Fields, in order: D gene, clone size, V gene, J gene, CDR3 protein, CDR3 DNA. The D gene is left open where the match is weak. Where a row states a size, it is once, few, many or the class of an expanded clone; other rows omit it.

>.|once|TRBV9|TRBJ1-3
CASSVVGQGNTIYF
TGTGCCAGCAGCGTAGTGGGGCAAGGAAACACCATATATTTT
>.|.|TRBV11-2|TRBJ2-1
CASSSGSMGNEQFF
TGTGCCAGCAGTTCCGGGTCCATGGGCAATGAGCAGTTCTTC
>.|.|TRBV6-6|TRBJ2-7
CASSYSRDSYEQYF
TGTGCCAGCAGTTACTCACGGGATTCCTACGAGCAGTACTTC
>.|.|TRBV6-6|TRBJ2-2
CASRETRLNTGELFF
TGTGCCAGTCGTGAGACTAGGCTCAACACCGGGGAGCTGTTTTTT
>.|.|TRBV27|TRBJ1-5
CASSLSRLSNQPQHF
TGTGCCAGCAGTTTAAGCAGGCTGTCAAATCAGCCCCAGCATTTT
>.|once|TRBV7-9|TRBJ1-2
CASSLRRFGGPNYGYTF
TGTGCCAGCAGCCTCCGCCGATTCGGGGGGCCTAACTATGGCTACACCTTC
>.|.|TRBV6-5|TRBJ2-1
CASSYSMLRNEQFF
TGTGCCAGCAGTTACTCGATGTTGCGCAATGAGCAGTTCTTC
>.|few|TRBV25-1|TRBJ1-3
CASSEKGWSGNTIYF
TGTGCCAGCAGTGAAAAGGGGTGGTCTGGAAACACCATATATTTT
>TRBD1|.|TRBV4-1|TRBJ2-6
CASSPAMRTGGQSSGANVLTF
TGCGCCAGCAGCCCTGCCATGCGGACAGGGGGCCAGAGCTCTGGGGCCAACGTCCTGACTTTC
>TRBD1|.|TRBV7-9|TRBJ2-7
CASSRLGQVFDEQYF
TGTGCCAGCAGCCGCCTGGGACAGGTGTTTGACGAGCAGTACTTC
>.|.|TRBV5-1|TRBJ2-7
CASMEGLEQYF
TGCGCCAGCATGGAGGGATTAGAGCAGTACTTC
>TRBD1|.|TRBV7-2|TRBJ2-2
CASSRDRNTGELFF
TGTGCCAGCAGCCGGGACAGGAACACCGGGGAGCTGTTTTTT
>.|.|TRBV6-1|TRBJ1-1
CASSEDLSDIEAFF
TGTGCCAGCAGTGAAGACTTATCGGACATTGAAGCTTTCTTT
>TRBD1|.|TRBV2|TRBJ2-3
CASRATGAADTQYF
TGTGCCAGCAGAGCTACAGGGGCGGCAGATACGCAGTATTTT
>TRBD2|.|TRBV4-3|TRBJ2-2
CASSRLAGTNTGELFF
TGCGCCAGCAGCCGATTAGCGGGGACTAACACCGGGGAGCTGTTTTTT
>.|.|TRBV30|TRBJ1-2
CAWKSPRDNLYGYTF
TGTGCCTGGAAGTCCCCACGGGACAACCTCTATGGCTACACCTTC
>TRBD1|.|TRBV27|TRBJ2-6
CASSLLPGQEIRSGANVLTF
TGTGCCAGCAGTCTTCTCCCTGGACAGGAGATACGCTCTGGGGCCAACGTCCTGACTTTC
>TRBD1|few|TRBV19|TRBJ1-5
CASSIRGTGDQPQHF
TGTGCCAGTAGTATTCGAGGGACAGGGGATCAGCCCCAGCATTTT
>.|.|TRBV18|TRBJ1-4
CASSPAGETTNEKLFF
TGTGCCAGCTCACCCGCAGGGGAAACAACTAATGAAAAACTGTTTTTT
>TRBD1|.|TRBV5-1|TRBJ2-7
CASSLPGTGLRQYF
TGCGCCAGCAGCTTGCCTGGGACAGGCTTGCGGCAGTACTTC
>TRBD1|once|TRBV5-4|TRBJ1-2
CASSTGTGGGGYTF
TGTGCCAGCAGCACCGGGACAGGGGGTGGGGGCTACACCTTC
>TRBD1|.|TRBV30|TRBJ1-5
CAWGTGVPFNQPQHF
TGTGCCTGGGGGACAGGGGTTCCATTCAATCAGCCCCAGCATTTT
>TRBD1|.|TRBV5-8|TRBJ2-5
CASSLGSGTGVQETQYF
TGTGCCAGCAGCTTGGGGTCCGGGACAGGGGTCCAAGAGACCCAGTACTTC
>TRBD1|.|TRBV19|TRBJ2-6
CASSPPGQGISGANVLTF
TGTGCCAGTAGTCCCCCGGGACAGGGTATCTCTGGGGCCAACGTCCTGACTTTC
>TRBD1|.|TRBV6-5|TRBJ1-2
CASRSDRDFRGYTF
TGTGCCAGCAGATCAGACAGGGACTTTAGGGGCTACACCTTC
>TRBD2|.|TRBV2|TRBJ2-7
CASSEGLAGGEQYF
TGTGCCAGCAGTGAGGGACTAGCGGGGGGCGAGCAGTACTTC
>.|few|TRBV27|TRBJ2-3
CASGFRTDTQYF
TGTGCCAGCGGCTTCCGTACAGATACGCAGTATTTT
>.|.|TRBV2|TRBJ1-2
CASRTGSGGYTF
TGTGCCAGTAGAACAGGGTCTGGTGGCTACACCTTC
>TRBD1|once|TRBV9|TRBJ2-3
CASSLFPGQGPDTQYF
TGTGCCAGCAGCCTCTTTCCGGGACAGGGCCCAGATACGCAGTATTTT
>.|few|TRBV9|TRBJ2-7
CASSVAAGDYEQYF
TGTGCCAGCAGCGTAGCGGCAGGGGACTACGAGCAGTACTTC
>.|.|TRBV29-1|TRBJ1-2
CSVEAQGFGGYTF
TGCAGTGTTGAGGCACAGGGTTTCGGAGGCTACACCTTC
>TRBD1|.|TRBV6-5|TRBJ2-1
CASSSKDRVYNEQFF
TGTGCCAGCAGTTCCAAGGACAGGGTTTACAATGAGCAGTTCTTC
>TRBD1|.|TRBV5-4|TRBJ2-7
CASSSRDRADYEQYF
TGTGCCAGCAGCTCCCGGGACAGGGCTGACTACGAGCAGTACTTC
>.|.|TRBV5-1|TRBJ1-1
CASSLAGQSETEAFF
TGCGCCAGCAGCTTGGCGGGACAATCCGAGACTGAAGCTTTCTTT
>TRBD2|.|TRBV18|TRBJ2-1
CASALAGGPDGEQFF
TGTGCCAGCGCACTAGCGGGGGGGCCGGACGGTGAGCAGTTCTTC
>TRBD1|.|TRBV6-1|TRBJ1-6
CASSEASSRGLNSPLHF
TGTGCCAGCAGTGAAGCGTCGTCCAGGGGGCTAAATTCACCCCTCCACTTT
>TRBD1|.|TRBV28|TRBJ1-2
CASSNTGDYGYTF
TGTGCCAGCAGTAATACAGGGGATTACGGCTACACCTTC
>.|.|TRBV4-2|TRBJ1-6
CASSQDGRGWEPLHF
TGTGCCAGCAGCCAAGATGGCAGGGGCTGGGAACCCCTCCACTTT
>.|.|TRBV2|TRBJ2-2
CASIENQGNTGELFF
TGTGCCAGCATCGAAAATCAGGGTAACACCGGGGAGCTGTTTTTT
>.|.|TRBV29-1|TRBJ1-2
CSVEKVGRNYGYTF
TGCAGCGTTGAAAAAGTGGGCAGGAACTATGGCTACACCTTC
>TRBD1|.|TRBV30|TRBJ1-4
CAWSRQGATNEKLFF
TGTGCCTGGAGCCGGCAGGGGGCAACTAATGAAAAACTGTTTTTT
>.|.|TRBV6-1|TRBJ1-1
CANAAADRTEAFF
TGTGCCAACGCGGCGGCAGATAGAACTGAAGCTTTCTTT
>TRBD1|.|TRBV29-1|TRBJ1-1
CSAKTGSGGNTEAFF
TGCAGCGCCAAGACAGGGAGTGGGGGGAACACTGAAGCTTTCTTT
>TRBD2|.|TRBV4-2|TRBJ2-3
CASSQEWAGGVADTQYF
TGTGCCAGCAGCCAAGAGTGGGCGGGGGGGGTCGCAGATACGCAGTATTTT
>.|.|TRBV27|TRBJ2-5
CASSTIEGNQETQYF
TGTGCCAGCAGTACCATAGAGGGTAATCAAGAGACCCAGTACTTC
>TRBD1|.|TRBV6-5|TRBJ2-2
CASKVQGATGELFF
TGTGCCAGCAAGGTTCAGGGGGCTACCGGGGAGCTGTTTTTT
>.|.|TRBV6-1|TRBJ1-1
CASSTNSIGDTEAFF
TGTGCCAGCAGTACCAACTCGATAGGGGACACTGAAGCTTTCTTT
>TRBD1|.|TRBV28|TRBJ1-1
CASTLGQMNTEAFF
TGTGCCAGCACCTTGGGACAGATGAACACTGAAGCTTTCTTT
>TRBD1|.|TRBV12-5|TRBJ1-4
CASGLVGGYRGREKLFF
TGTGCTAGTGGTTTGGTAGGGGGGTACAGGGGGCGAGAAAAACTGTTTTTT
>.|.|TRBV6-1|TRBJ1-2
CASSEVGGYTF
TGTGCCAGCAGTGAAGTCGGTGGCTACACCTTC